This T cell receptor (beta chain) was captured in a study of blood T cell repertoires in COVID-19. Here immunoSEQ multiplex PCR was the method, and the copy in TCRdb shows in-frame clones only, minus some. The sample lists almost 400,000 clones; about nine tenths were seen once. Participants were placed into cohorts based on the clinical history they reported. Cohort 3 donors were reported recovered after two negative PCRs, clearance, or symptom resolution. Germline CDR1 is SGHDT and CDR2 is YYEEEE. V gave up 6 bases and J gave up 0 bases, with 7 bases separating them. This CDR3 is built from 13 residues.

The specimen was PBMCs or T cells enriched from blood (not recorded which). This chain uses TRBV5-6 with TRBJ1-3; D not resolved. The clonotype originates from a woman aged 25 to 39 who had recovered from COVID-19. CDR3 coding DNA: TGTGCCAGCACCCGTAGCTCTGGAAACACCATATATTTT. It encodes CASTRSSGNTIYF.